A single sample gave rise to the 9 T cell receptor beta chains below, sequenced in a study of somatic mutations in cytotoxic T cells in rheumatoid arthritis. Generated by immunoSEQ multiplex PCR, the TCRdb table keeps only in-frame clones and is missing some. The sample holds tens of thousands of clones; approximately 84% are singletons and the top ten take approximately 11%. Sequencing was performed on CD8+ T cells sorted from blood. The receptors shown here come from an adult with rheumatoid arthritis.

The chain links TRBV6-4 to TRBJ2-3; 11 nucleotides line up with TRBD1. The V gene's germline CDR1 is MRHNA and CDR2 SNTAGT. The CDR3 sequence is 14 residues long. J was trimmed by 4 bases and V by 4 bases; bases with no gene match: 1. The CDR3 DNA reads as TGTGCCAGCAGTGGGACAGGGGGCGCAGATACGCAGTATTTT. This codes for CASSGTGGADTQYF.

This chain joins TRBV30 and TRBJ2-1, with 8 bases matching TRBD1. Germline lookup yields CDR1 GTSNPN and CDR2 SVGIG (reference sequence). The CDR3 length is 13 residues. Trimming at V came to 2 bases and at J to 7 bases, leaving 4 bases not matched to a gene. CDR3 amino acids: CAWSRTGLNEQFF. CDR3 in DNA: TGTGCCTGGAGTAGGACAGGGCTAAATGAGCAGTTCTTC.

The chain joins TRBV5-6 to TRBJ1-5; D gene ambiguous. CDR3 length equals 18 residues. Germline CDR1 and CDR2: SGHDT and YYEEEE. Trimming stripped 0 bases from V and 0 bases from J, with 16 bases between. CDR3 coding DNA: TGTGCCAGCAGCTTGGCCTCTGGGGTTGGCAGTAGCAATCAGCCCCAGCATTTT. It specifies CASSLASGVGSSNQPQHF. Based on the CDR3 plus reference TRBV5-6 and TRBJ1-5, the full variable domain is DAGVTQSPTHLIKTRGQQVTLRCSPKSGHDTVSWYQQALGQGPQFIFQYYEEEERQRGNFPDRFSGHQFPNYSSELNVNALLLGDSALYLCASSLASGVGSSNQPQHFGDGTRLSIL.

V and J are TRBV7-9 and TRBJ1-3; D gene uncertain. Looked up from germline, CDR1 is SEHNR and CDR2 is FQNEAQ (reference sequence). V was trimmed by 1 base and J by 1 base, leaving 5 bases between them. There are 14 residues in the CDR3. The CDR3 loop reads CASSLERSGNTIYF. Written as DNA, the CDR3 is TGTGCCAGCAGCTTAGAACGGTCTGGAAACACCATATATTTT.

V and J are TRBV19 and TRBJ1-5; no clear D gene. The CDR3 consists of 13 residues. V lost 3 bases to trimming and J lost 4 bases, with 7 bases between them. From germline, CDR1 is LNHDA and CDR2 SQIVND (reference sequence). The CDR3 protein is CASSMNLNQPQHF. The CDR3 DNA is TGTGCCAGTAGTATGAACTTGAATCAGCCCCAGCATTTT.

The V and J genes are TRBV11-2 and TRBJ2-3; unclear D gene. Per the germline V gene, CDR1 is SGHAT and CDR2 is FQNNGV. The ends were cut back, 2 bases at V and 2 bases at J, with 8 bases in the middle. This CDR3 spans 14 amino acids. The CDR3 loop is CASSLSAYTDTQYF. CDR3 coding DNA: TGTGCCAGCAGCTTAAGCGCCTACACAGATACGCAGTATTTT.

The chain uses TRBV28 and TRBJ1-1; the D is unclear. This CDR3 region has 14 residues. Trimming stripped 6 bases from V and 5 bases from J, with 16 bases between. Germline CDR1 is MDHEN and CDR2 is SYDVKM. CDR3 in amino acids: CASSLMTSVTEAFF. The CDR3 region has the DNA TGTGCCAGCAGCCTAATGACATCGGTTACTGAAGCTTTCTTT.

The chain employs TRBV19 and TRBJ1-1, with D hard to call. Germline V gene data show CDR1 as LNHDA and CDR2 as SQIVND (reference sequence). Trimming removed 4 bases from V and 4 bases from J, with 10 bases in between. This CDR3 comprises 13 residues. The CDR3 nucleotides are TGTGCCAGTAGTAAAGCCGACGGCACTGAAGCTTTCTTT. Protein product: CASSKADGTEAFF.

The chain has TRBV6-6 and TRBJ2-2; 8 nucleotides align to TRBD1. Looked up from germline, CDR1 is MNHNY and CDR2 is SVGAGI (reference sequence). This CDR3 comprises 15 residues. V shed 5 bases, J shed 7 bases, and the junction held 9 bases outside the gene matches. The CDR3 coding sequence is TGTGCCAGCAGTCAAAGTATGACAGGGGTCGGGGAGCTGTTTTTT. This codes for CASSQSMTGVGELFF.